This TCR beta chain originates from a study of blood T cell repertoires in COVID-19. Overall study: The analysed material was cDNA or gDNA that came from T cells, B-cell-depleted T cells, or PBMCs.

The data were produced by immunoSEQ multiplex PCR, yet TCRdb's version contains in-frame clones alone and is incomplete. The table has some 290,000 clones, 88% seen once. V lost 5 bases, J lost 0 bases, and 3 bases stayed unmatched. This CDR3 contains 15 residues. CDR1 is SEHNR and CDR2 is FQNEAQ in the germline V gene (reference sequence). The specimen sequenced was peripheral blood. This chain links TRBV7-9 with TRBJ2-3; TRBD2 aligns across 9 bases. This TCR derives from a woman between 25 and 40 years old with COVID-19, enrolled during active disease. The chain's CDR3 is CASSLTSGSTDTQYF. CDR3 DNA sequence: TGTGCCAGCAGCCTGACTAGCGGTAGCACAGATACGCAGTATTTT.